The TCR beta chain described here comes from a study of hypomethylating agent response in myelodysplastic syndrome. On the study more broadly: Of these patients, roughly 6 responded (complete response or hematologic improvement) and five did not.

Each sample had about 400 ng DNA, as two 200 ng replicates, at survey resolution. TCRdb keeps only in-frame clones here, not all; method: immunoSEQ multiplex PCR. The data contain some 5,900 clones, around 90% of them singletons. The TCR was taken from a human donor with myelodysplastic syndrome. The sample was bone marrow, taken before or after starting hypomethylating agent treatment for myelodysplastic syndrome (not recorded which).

CDR3: CASSSDREDYGYTF. The CDR3 DNA reads TGCGCCAGCAGCTCGGACAGGGAGGACTATGGCTACACCTTC. The chain employs TRBV5-1 and TRBJ1-2; TRBD1 matches at 8 bases. V shed 3 bases and J 3 bases; nucleotides not matched to a gene: 4. The germline V gene has CDR1 SGHRS and CDR2 YFSETQ. The CDR3 is 14 residues long.